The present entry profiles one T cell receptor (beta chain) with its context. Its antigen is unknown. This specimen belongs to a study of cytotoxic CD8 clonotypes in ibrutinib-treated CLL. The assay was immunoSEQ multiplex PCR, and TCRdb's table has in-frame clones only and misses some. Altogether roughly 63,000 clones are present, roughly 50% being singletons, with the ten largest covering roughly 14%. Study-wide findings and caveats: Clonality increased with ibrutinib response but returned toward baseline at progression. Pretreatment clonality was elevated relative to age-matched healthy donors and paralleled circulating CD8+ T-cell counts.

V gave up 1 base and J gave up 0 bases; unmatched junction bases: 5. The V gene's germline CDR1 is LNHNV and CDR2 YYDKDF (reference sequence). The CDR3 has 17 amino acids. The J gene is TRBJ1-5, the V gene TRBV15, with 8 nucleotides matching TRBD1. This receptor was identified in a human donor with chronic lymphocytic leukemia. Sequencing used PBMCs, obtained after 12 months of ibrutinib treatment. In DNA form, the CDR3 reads TGTGCCACCAGCAGAGGGGCAGGGGGCCCTAGCAATCAGCCCCAGCATTTT. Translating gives CATSRGAGGPSNQPQHF.